This T cell receptor beta chain was obtained from a study of T cells after yellow fever vaccination. UMIs were added to TCR cDNA along with a universal primer site when it was made by 5'RACE template switching. One entry per CDR3 protein results from TCRdb running MiXCR on the 5' RACE reads. The repertoire holds under 150,000 distinct CDR3 sequences, 7.7% seen once, with under 0.95% in the top ten. Ten or more counts support this clonotype. What it recognizes is unknown. General observations from the study: The booster response re-showed most primary clones: 96% CD4, approximately 90% CD8.

The sample consisted of CD4+ T cells sorted from PBMCs, taken 5 days after the yellow fever booster vaccination. This receptor was taken from a young man who received the YFV17D yellow fever vaccine.

CDR3 residues: CASSLVLPPYTGELFF. As DNA, the CDR3 is TGTGCCAGCAGCTTGGTACTACCCCCGTACACCGGGGAGCTGTTTTTT. The rearrangement joins TRBV5-4 to TRBJ2-2; no clear D. V gave up 0 bases and J gave up 3 bases, with 12 bases separating them. The CDR3 is 16 residues long. In germline, CDR1 is SGHNT, CDR2 YYREEE (reference sequence).